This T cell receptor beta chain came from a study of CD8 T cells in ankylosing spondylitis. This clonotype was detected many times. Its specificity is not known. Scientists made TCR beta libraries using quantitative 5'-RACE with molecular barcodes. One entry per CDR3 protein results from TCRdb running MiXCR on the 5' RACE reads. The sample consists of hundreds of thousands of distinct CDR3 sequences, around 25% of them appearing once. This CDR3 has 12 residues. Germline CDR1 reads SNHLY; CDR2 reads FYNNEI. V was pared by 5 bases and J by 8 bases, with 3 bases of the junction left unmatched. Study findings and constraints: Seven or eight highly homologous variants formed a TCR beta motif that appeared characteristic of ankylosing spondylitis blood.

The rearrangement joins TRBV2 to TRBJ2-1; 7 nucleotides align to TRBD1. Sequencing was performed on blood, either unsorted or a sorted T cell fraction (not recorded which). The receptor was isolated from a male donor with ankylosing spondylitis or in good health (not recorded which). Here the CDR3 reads CASSRDSHEQFF. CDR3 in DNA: TGTGCCAGCAGTAGGGACAGCCATGAGCAGTTCTTC.